This T cell receptor (beta chain) was identified in a study of blood T cell repertoires in COVID-19. Participants came from fewer than 25 US areas, aged about 18 to 95 years. Which cohort a participant joined came from the clinical history participants gave. Someone with COVID-19 had been met by exposed participants within 2 weeks before study entry. The germline V gene encodes CDR1 LNHDA and CDR2 SQIVND (reference sequence). Trimming shortened V by 3 bases and J by 10 bases, and 16 bases separated the two germline ends. The CDR3 covers 14 residues. Study processing details: By means of reference gene primer amplification, nucleated cell counts were estimated. Sequencing was performed with immunoSEQ multiplex PCR; in TCRdb, only in-frame clones are kept and a portion is missing. Clone size and the V and J calls come from that table; the DNA yielded D and trimming. The table shows 430,000 or so clones, with about 88% occurring only once.

The sequencing sample was made of PBMCs or T cells enriched from blood (not recorded which). This clonotype was sampled from a woman younger than 30 who had been exposed to COVID-19. The chain employs TRBV19 and TRBJ1-3; D remains ambiguous. Here the CDR3 reads CASSISPLWPTIYF. CDR3 bases: TGTGCCAGTAGTATTTCTCCCCTTTGGCCTACCATATATTTT.